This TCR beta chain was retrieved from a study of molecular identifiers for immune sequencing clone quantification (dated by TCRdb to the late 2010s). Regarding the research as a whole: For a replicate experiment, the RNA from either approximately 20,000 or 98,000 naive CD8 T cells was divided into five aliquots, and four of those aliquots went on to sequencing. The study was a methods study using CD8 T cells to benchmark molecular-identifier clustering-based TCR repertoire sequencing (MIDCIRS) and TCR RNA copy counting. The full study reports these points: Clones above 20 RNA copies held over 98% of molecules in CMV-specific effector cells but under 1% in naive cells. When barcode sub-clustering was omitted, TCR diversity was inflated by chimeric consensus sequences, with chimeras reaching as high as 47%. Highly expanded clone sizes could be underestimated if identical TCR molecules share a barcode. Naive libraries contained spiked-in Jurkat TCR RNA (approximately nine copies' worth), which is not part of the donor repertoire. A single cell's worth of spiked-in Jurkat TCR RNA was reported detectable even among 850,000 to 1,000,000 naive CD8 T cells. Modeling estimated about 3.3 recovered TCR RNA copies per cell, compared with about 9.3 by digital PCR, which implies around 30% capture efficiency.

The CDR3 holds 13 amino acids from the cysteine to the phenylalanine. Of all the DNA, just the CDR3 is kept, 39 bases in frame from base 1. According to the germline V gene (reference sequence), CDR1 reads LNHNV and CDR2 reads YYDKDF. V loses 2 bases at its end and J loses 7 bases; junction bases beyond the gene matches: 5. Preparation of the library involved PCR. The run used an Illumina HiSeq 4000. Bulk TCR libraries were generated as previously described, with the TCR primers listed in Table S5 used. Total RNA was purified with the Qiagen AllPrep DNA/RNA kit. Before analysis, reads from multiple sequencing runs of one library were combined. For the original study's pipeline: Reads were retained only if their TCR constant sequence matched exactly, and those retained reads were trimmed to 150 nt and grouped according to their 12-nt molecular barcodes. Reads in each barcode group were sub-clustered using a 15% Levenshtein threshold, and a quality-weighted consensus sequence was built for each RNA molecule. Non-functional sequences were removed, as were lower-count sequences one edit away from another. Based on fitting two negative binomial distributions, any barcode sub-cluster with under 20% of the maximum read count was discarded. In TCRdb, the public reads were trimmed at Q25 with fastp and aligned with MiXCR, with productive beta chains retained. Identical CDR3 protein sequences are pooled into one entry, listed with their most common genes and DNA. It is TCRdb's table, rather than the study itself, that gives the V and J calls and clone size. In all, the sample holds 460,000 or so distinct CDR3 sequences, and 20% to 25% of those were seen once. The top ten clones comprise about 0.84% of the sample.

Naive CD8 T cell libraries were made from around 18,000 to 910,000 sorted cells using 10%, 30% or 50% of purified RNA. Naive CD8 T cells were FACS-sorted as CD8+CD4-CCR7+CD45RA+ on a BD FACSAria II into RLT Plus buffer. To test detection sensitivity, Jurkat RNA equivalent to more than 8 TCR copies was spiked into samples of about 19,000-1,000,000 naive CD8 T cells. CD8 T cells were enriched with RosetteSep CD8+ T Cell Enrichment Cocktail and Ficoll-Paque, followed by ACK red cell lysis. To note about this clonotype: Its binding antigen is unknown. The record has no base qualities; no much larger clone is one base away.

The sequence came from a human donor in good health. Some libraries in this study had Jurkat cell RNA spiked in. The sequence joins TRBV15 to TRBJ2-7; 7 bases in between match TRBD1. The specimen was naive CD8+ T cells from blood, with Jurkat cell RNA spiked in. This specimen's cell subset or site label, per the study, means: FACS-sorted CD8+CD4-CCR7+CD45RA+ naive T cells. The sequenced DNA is TGTGCCACCAGCAGAACCAGGGGACAGGAGCAGTACTTC. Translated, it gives CATSRTRGQEQYF.